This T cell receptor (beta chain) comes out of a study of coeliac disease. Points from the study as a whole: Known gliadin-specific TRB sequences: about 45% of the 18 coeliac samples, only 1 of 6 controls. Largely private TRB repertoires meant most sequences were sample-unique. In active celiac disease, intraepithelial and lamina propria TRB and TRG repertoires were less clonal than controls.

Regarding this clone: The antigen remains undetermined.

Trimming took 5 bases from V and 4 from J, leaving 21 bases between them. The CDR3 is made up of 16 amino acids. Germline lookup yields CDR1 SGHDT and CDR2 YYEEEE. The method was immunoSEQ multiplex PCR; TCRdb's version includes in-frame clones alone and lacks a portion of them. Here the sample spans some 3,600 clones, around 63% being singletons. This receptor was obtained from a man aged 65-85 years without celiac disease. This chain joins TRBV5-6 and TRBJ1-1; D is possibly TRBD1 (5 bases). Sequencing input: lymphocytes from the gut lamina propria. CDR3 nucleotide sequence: TGTGCCAGCAGGCCTATGTGGAGGGGTGAGGGCACTGAAGCTTTCTTT. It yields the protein CASRPMWRGEGTEAFF. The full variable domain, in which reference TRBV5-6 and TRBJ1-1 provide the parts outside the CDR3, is DAGVTQSPTHLIKTRGQQVTLRCSPKSGHDTVSWYQQALGQGPQFIFQYYEEEERQRGNFPDRFSGHQFPNYSSELNVNALLLGDSALYLCASRPMWRGEGTEAFFGQGTRLTVV.